The TCR beta chain described here comes from a study of low-dose radiotherapy and immunotherapy resistance in tumors. Alpha- and beta-chain coverage of first-strand cDNA came from TRAV- and TRBV-specific primers. For amplifying TCRs, the PCR ran for around 20 cycles with Phusion, which was used together with a constant-region primer and the adapter on the V primers. Via MiXCR, TCRdb re-called the reads, giving one row per CDR3 protein. The table has 100,000 or so distinct CDR3 sequences, 20% seen once. Regarding time point: after trial treatment. Treatment described: LDRT plus nivolumab, ipilimumab, low-dose cyclophosphamide and aspirin (RACIN trial). This CDR3 is built from 13 residues. V lost 4 bases, J lost 5 bases, and 11 bases lay in between. Per the germline V gene, CDR1 is LGHNA and CDR2 is YSLEER.

This receptor was obtained from a male donor with prostate cancer. The chain couples TRBV4-3 to TRBJ1-1; D may be TRBD1 (6 bases). The sequenced sample was PBMCs, obtained after low-dose radiotherapy plus immunotherapy. The CDR3 is CASSLERGTEAFF. In DNA, the CDR3 is TGCGCCAGCAGCCTAGAAAGGGGGACTGAAGCTTTCTTT.